This T cell receptor beta chain was found in a study of T cell responses to AZD1222 COVID-19 vaccine. Study-level findings and limits: White British donors predominated, females outnumbered males, and clonal diversity was possibly underestimated. Vaccination with two AZD1222 doses was followed by a rise in Spike-specific TCR breadth and depth. Repertoires were collected only later (after the peak T cell response had occurred). Among AZD1222 vaccinees, only six or seven were seropositive at baseline.

TCRdb keeps only in-frame clones here, not all; method: immunoSEQ multiplex PCR. The sample records about 68,000 clones, roughly 89% being singletons. Regarding this clone: Its antigen remains unknown.

This TCR was sampled from an adult in good health. The sample in question was peripheral blood, obtained on day 0 of AZD1222 vaccination.

The CDR3 sequence is CASSLQTSTDTQYF. The DNA of the CDR3 is TGTGCCAGCAGCTTACAGACTAGCACAGATACGCAGTATTTT. V usage is TRBV7-3 and J usage is TRBJ2-3; D remains unclear. The CDR3 extends over 14 amino acids. Between the trimmed V and J ends, which lost 2 bases and 0 bases, there was a span of 6 bases. Germline V gene lookup returns CDR1 SGHTA and CDR2 FQGTGA.